These T cell receptor beta chains were read from a single sample in a study of CD8 T cells in Susac syndrome. TCRdb re-derived calls from the immunoSEQ multiplex PCR reads in MiXCR, one entry per CDR3 protein. This table holds 110,000 to 150,000 distinct CDR3 sequences, almost 96% found once. The material sequenced was CD4+ T cells from PBMCs. The receptors come from a human donor with Susac syndrome. Each CDR3 is given with its conserved first and last residue. Fields, in order: D gene, clone size, V gene, J gene, CDR3 protein, CDR3 DNA. A D gene is named only where the DNA matches it firmly. Clone size is stated in some rows and not others, as once, few, many or a class when expanded.

TRBD1	NA	TRBV28	TRBJ1-5	CASSFGQVRGPQHF	TGTGCCAGCAGTTTTGGACAGGTCCGAGGGCCCCAGCATTTT
TRBD1	NA	TRBV6-5	TRBJ1-2	CASSSPRDRPGDGYTF	TGTGCCAGCAGTTCGCCTCGGGACAGGCCCGGAGATGGCTACACCTTC
TRBD1	once	TRBV6-5	TRBJ2-7	CASSLRQGSPYEQYF	TGTGCCAGCAGTCTCAGACAGGGGTCCCCCTACGAGCAGTACTTC
NA	NA	TRBV4-1	TRBJ2-5	CASSQGSFQETQYF	TGCGCCAGCAGCCAGGGGTCCTTCCAAGAGACCCAGTACTTC
NA	NA	TRBV20-1	TRBJ1-5	CSARLGQGAQPQHF	TGCAGTGCTAGATTAGGGCAGGGAGCTCAGCCCCAGCATTTT
NA	few	TRBV2	TRBJ2-6	CASSPSSGANVLTF	TGTGCCAGCAGCCCGAGCTCTGGGGCCAACGTCCTGACTTTC
NA	NA	TRBV29-1	TRBJ1-2	CSVEPRGHYGYTF	TGCAGCGTTGAACCCCGGGGGCACTATGGCTACACCTTC
NA	NA	TRBV12-3/TRBV12-4	TRBJ1-2	CASNGLRGYTF	TGTGCCAGCAACGGCCTCCGTGGCTACACCTTC
TRBD1	NA	TRBV6-5	TRBJ1-2	CASSTGAEGYTF	TGTGCCAGCAGTACAGGGGCGGAGGGCTACACCTTC
NA	NA	TRBV28	TRBJ1-5	CASSRGLTSNQPQHF	TGTGCCAGCAGTCGGGGACTGACTAGCAATCAGCCCCAGCATTTT
NA	NA	TRBV4-1	TRBJ1-1	CASSQDRTLNTEAFF	TGCGCCAGCAGCCAAGATAGGACACTGAACACTGAAGCTTTCTTT
NA	NA	TRBV7-9	TRBJ1-2	CASSLGQPYGYTF	TGTGCCAGCAGCTTAGGCCAGCCCTATGGCTACACCTTC
NA	NA	TRBV4-1	TRBJ1-1	CASSSGRAPTEAFF	TGCGCCAGCAGCTCGGGGAGGGCCCCCACTGAAGCTTTCTTT
TRBD1	NA	TRBV6-6	TRBJ2-4	CASNNRGDIQYF	TGTGCCAGCAATAACAGGGGGGACATTCAGTACTTC
NA	NA	TRBV5-4	TRBJ2-2	CASSLPGISNTGELFF	TGTGCCAGCAGCTTACCCGGGATCTCGAACACCGGGGAGCTGTTTTTT
TRBD2	NA	TRBV20-1	TRBJ2-1	CSALATIYNEQFF	TGCAGCGCACTAGCGACCATCTACAATGAGCAGTTCTTC
NA	NA	TRBV20-1	TRBJ1-1	CSARDYRTPDTEAFF	TGCAGTGCTAGAGATTACAGGACTCCCGACACTGAAGCTTTCTTT
NA	NA	TRBV3-1	TRBJ1-5	CASSQDSGQPQHF	TGTGCCAGCAGCCAAGATTCGGGACAGCCCCAGCATTTT
NA	NA	TRBV9	TRBJ2-2	CASSVDTGLSTGELFF	TGTGCCAGCAGCGTAGATACGGGATTGAGCACCGGGGAGCTGTTTTTT
TRBD2	NA	TRBV4-2	TRBJ2-3	CASSQDPGTSGGTQYF	TGTGCCAGCAGCCAAGATCCCGGGACTAGCGGGGGTACGCAGTATTTT
NA	NA	TRBV12-3/TRBV12-4	TRBJ1-1	CASSPAIGYTEAFF	TGTGCCAGCAGCCCCGCGATTGGGTACACTGAAGCTTTCTTT
NA	NA	TRBV20-1	TRBJ2-1	CSARDWYEQFF	TGCAGTGCTAGAGATTGGTATGAGCAGTTCTTC